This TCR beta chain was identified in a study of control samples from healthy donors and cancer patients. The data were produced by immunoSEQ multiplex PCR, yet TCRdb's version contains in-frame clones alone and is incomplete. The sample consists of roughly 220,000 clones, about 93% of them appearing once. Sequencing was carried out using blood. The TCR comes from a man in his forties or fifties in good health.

The CDR3 loop is CASSAGITGGGYTF. In nucleotides, the CDR3 is TGTGCCAGCAGCGCAGGGATAACAGGGGGCGGCTACACCTTC. The chain combines TRBV9 with TRBJ1-2, with TRBD1 identical over 9 bases. V lost 3 bases to trimming and J lost 8 bases; unmatched junction nucleotides: 8. The CDR3 extends over 14 amino acids. Germline V gene data show CDR1 as SGDLS and CDR2 as YYNGEE.